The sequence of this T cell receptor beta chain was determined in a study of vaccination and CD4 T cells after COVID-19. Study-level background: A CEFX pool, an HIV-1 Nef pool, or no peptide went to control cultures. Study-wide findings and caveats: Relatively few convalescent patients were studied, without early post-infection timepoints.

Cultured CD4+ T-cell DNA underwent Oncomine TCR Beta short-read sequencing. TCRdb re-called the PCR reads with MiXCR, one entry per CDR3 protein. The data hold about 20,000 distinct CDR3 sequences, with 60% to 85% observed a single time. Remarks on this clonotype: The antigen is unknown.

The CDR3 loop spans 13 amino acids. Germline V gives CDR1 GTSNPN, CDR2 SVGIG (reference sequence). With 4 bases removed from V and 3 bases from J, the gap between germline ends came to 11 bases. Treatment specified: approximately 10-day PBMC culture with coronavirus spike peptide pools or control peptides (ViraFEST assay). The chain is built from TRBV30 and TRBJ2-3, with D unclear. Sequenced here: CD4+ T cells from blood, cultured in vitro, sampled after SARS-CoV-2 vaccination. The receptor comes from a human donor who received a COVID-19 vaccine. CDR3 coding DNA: TGTGCCTGGACGTCATATCTTACAGATACGCAGTATTTT. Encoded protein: CAWTSYLTDTQYF. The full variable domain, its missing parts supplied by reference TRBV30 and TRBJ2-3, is SQTIHQWPATLVQPVGSPLSLECTVEGTSNPNLYWYRQAAGRGLQLLFYSVGIGQISSEVPQNLSASRPQDRQFILSSKKLLLSDSGFYLCAWTSYLTDTQYFGPGTRLTVL.